Sequencing of this TCR beta chain was carried out in a study of T cell therapy after organ transplantation. On the study more broadly: T cell doses, up to 6, came every 2 weeks; follow-up lasted 25 to 35 weeks. Short-term post-therapy samples: blood collected 4 to 8 weeks after completing therapy. The study, taken as a whole, reports: Pretherapy CD8 clonality inversely correlated with its fold change after therapy.

For this clone: What it binds is not known.

The time point denotes: 4-8 weeks after completion of therapy. Some clones are missing from TCRdb's copy, which holds only in-frame ones; the method was immunoSEQ multiplex PCR. This sample has approximately 20,000 clones, with 81% found just once. The length of the CDR3 is 13 residues. Losses at the gene ends were 7 bases for V and 15 bases for J; bases not matched to a gene: 12. Germline CDR1 is MNHNY and CDR2 is SVGAGI (reference sequence). V usage is TRBV6-6 and J usage is TRBJ2-1, with TRBD1 identical over 10 bases. The source material was CD8+ T cells from blood, sampled after autologous CMV-specific T cell therapy. This receptor was obtained from a human patient who had received a solid organ transplant and had CMV disease. Some T cells may be the graft donor's. In DNA, the CDR3 is TGTGCCAGCACCGGGACAGGGGCCCCCCAAACGTTCTTC. Residues: CASTGTGAPQTFF.